This record looks at one TCR beta chain sequence and its context. Antigen: not known. This specimen belongs to a study of cytotoxic CD8 clonotypes in ibrutinib-treated CLL. General observations from the study: There were few public clonotypes, and on treatment they contracted or stayed stable. A rise in clonality was seen at ibrutinib response, and a fall back toward baseline was seen at progression.

Clones were read by immunoSEQ multiplex PCR, and TCRdb kept only the in-frame ones, dropping some. Counted here are 65,000 to 95,000 clones, around 84% occurring once; the ten biggest clones make up around 5%. V lost 2 bases to trimming and J lost 8 bases; unmatched junction nucleotides: 11. Germline assignment: CDR1 SGHNT and CDR2 YENEEA. This CDR3 has 17 residues. The chain couples TRBV11-3 to TRBJ2-1; 11 nucleotides match TRBD2. The receptor was isolated from a human donor with chronic lymphocytic leukemia. The sample consisted of PBMCs, taken before ibrutinib treatment. CDR3: CASSLIGLAGKVDEQFF. For the CDR3, the DNA is TGTGCCAGCAGCTTAATTGGACTAGCGGGTAAAGTCGATGAGCAGTTCTTC.